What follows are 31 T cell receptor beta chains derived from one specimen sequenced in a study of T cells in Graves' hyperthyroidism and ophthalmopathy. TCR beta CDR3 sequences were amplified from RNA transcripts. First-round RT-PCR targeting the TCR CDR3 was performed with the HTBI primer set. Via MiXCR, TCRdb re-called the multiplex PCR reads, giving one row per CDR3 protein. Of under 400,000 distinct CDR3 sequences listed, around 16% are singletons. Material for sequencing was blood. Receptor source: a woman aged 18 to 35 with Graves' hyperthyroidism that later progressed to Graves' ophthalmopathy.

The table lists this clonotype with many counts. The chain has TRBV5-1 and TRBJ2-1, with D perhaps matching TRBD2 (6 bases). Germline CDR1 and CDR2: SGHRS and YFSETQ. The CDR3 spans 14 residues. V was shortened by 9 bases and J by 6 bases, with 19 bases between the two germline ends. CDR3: CATAPGLSLNEQFF. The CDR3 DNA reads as TGCGCCACTGCTCCGGGACTTAGCCTCAATGAGCAGTTCTTC.

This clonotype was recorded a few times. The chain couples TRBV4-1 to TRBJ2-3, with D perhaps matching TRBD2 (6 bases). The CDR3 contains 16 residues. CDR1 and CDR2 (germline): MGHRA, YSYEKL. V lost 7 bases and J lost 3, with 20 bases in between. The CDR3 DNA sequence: TGCGCCAGCACCCCACGTCACGGGAGTTCAACAGATACGCAGTATTTT. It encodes CASTPRHGSSTDTQYF.

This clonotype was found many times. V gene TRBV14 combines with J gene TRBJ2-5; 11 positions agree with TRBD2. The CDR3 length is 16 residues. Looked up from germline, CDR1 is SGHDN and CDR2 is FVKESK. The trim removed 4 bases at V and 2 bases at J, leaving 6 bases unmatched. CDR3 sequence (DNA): TGTGCCAGCAGCCCCCGACTAGCGGGGCATCAAGAGACCCAGTACTTC. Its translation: CASSPRLAGHQETQYF.

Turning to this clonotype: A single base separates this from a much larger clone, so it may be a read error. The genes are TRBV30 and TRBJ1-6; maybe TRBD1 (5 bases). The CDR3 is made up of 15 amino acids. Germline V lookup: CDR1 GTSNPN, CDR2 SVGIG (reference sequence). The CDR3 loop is CAWDSGRIGNPPLHF. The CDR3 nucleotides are TGTGCCTGGGACTCAGGGCGCATCGGTAATCCACCCCTCCACTTT.

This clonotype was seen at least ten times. CDR3 sequence reads: CAWSVGGGRETQYF. In DNA, the CDR3 is TGTGCCTGGAGTGTAGGCGGAGGGAGAGAGACCCAGTACTTC. The chain has TRBV30 and TRBJ2-5; maybe TRBD2 (6 bases). This CDR3 contains 14 residues. Trimming left V 0 bases short and J 4 bases short, with 12 bases between. Germline CDR1 reads GTSNPN; CDR2 reads SVGIG (reference sequence). The variable domain in full, completed from reference TRBV30 and TRBJ2-5, reads SQTIHQWPATLVQPVGSPLSLECTVEGTSNPNLYWYRQAAGRGLQLLFYSVGIGQISSEVPQNLSASRPQDRQFILSSKKLLLSDSGFYLCAWSVGGGRETQYFGPGTRLLVL.

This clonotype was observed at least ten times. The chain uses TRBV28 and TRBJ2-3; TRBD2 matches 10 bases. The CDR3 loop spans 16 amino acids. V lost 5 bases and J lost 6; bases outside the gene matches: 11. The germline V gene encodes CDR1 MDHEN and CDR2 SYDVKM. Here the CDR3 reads CASSPLLAGPPDTQYF. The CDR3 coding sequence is TGTGCCAGCAGTCCACTACTAGCGGGGCCTCCGGATACGCAGTATTTT.

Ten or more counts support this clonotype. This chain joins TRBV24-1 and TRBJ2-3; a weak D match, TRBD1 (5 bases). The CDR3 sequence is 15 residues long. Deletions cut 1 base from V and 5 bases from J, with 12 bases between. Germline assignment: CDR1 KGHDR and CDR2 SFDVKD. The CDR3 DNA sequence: TGTGCCACCAGTGATTTTGTCAGGGCAGGAGATACGCAGTATTTT. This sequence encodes CATSDFVRAGDTQYF.

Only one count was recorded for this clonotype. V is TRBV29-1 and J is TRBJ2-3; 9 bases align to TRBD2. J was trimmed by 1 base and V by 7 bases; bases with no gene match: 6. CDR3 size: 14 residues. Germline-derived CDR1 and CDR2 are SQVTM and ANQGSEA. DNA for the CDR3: TGCAGCGACCGGGGACTAGCTGGCACAGATACGCAGTATTTT. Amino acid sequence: CSDRGLAGTDTQYF.

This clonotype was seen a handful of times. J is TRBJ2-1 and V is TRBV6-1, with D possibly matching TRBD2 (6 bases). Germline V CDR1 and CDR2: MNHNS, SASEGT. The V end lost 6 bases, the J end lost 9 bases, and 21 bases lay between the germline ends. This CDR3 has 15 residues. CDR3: CASRKVGEDLTEQFF. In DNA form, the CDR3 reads TGTGCCAGCAGGAAGGTTGGGGAGGACCTTACTGAGCAGTTCTTC.

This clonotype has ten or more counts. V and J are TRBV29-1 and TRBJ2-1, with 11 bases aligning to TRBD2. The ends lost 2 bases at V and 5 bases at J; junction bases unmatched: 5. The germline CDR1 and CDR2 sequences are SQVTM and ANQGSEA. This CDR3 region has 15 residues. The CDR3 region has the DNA TGCAGCGTTGAAAGGCGACTAGCGGGGAACAATGAGCAGTTCTTC. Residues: CSVERRLAGNNEQFF.

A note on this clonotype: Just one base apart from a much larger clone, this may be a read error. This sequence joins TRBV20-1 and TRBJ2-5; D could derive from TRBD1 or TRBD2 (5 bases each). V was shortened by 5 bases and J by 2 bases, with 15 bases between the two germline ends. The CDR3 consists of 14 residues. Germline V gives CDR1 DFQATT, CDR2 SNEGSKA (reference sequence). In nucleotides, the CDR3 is TGCAGTGCTGATGGGGACCGAGGGCAAGAGACCCAGTACTTC. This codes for CSADGDRGQETQYF.

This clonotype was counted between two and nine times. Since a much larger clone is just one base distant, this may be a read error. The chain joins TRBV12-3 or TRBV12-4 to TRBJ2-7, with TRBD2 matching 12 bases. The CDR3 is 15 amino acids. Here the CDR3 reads CVSSWGLAGIYEQYF. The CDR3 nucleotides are TGTGTCAGCAGTTGGGGACTAGCGGGTATTTACGAGCAGTACTTC.

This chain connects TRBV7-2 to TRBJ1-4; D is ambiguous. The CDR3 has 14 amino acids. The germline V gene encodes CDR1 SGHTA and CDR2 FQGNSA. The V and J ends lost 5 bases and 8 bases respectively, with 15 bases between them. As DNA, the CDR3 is TGTGCCAGCAGCCAGCGAGTGGGTAGCGAAAAACTGTTTTTT. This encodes CASSQRVGSEKLFF. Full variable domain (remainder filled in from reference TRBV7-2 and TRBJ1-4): GAGVSQSPSNKVTEKGKDVELRCDPISGHTALYWYRQSLGQGLEFLIYFQGNSAPDKSGLPSDRFSAERTGGSVSTLTIQRTQQEDSAVYLCASSQRVGSEKLFFGSGTQLSVL.

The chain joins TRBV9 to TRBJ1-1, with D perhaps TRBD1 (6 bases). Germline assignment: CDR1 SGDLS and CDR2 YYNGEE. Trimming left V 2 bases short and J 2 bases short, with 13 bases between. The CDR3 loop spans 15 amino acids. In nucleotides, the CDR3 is TGTGCCAGCAGCGTTCAACCGGGACACAACACTGAAGCTTTCTTT. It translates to CASSVQPGHNTEAFF.

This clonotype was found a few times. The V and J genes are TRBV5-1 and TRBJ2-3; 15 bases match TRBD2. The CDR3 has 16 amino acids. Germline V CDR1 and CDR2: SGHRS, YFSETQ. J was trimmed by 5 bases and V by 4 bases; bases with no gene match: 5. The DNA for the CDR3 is TGCGCCAGCAGCAGAGGGACTAGCGGGGGGATAGATACGCAGTATTTT. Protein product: CASSRGTSGGIDTQYF.

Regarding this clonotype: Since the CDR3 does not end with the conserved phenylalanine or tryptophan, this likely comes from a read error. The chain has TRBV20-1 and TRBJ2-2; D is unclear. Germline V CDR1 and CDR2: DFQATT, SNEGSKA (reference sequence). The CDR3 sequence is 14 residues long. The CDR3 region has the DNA TGCAGTGCTAGAGATTCGGAGAACACCGGCGAGCTGTTTCTT. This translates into CSARDSENTGELFL.

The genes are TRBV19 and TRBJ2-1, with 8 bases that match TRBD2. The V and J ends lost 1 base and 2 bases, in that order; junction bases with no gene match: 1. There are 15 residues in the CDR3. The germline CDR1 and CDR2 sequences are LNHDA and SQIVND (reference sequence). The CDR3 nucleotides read TGTGCCAGTAGTATAGCCGGGAGGGCCTACAATGAGCAGTTCTTC. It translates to CASSIAGRAYNEQFF. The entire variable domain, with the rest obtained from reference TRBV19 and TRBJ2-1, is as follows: DGGITQSPKYLFRKEGQNVTLSCEQNLNHDAMYWYRQDPGQGLRLIYYSQIVNDFQKGDIAEGYSVSREKKESFPLTVTSAQKNPTAFYLCASSIAGRAYNEQFFGPGTRLTVL.

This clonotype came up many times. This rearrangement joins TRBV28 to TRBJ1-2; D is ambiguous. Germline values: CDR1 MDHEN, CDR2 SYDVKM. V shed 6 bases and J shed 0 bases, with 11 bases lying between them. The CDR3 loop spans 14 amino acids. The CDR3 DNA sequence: TGTGCCAGCAGCCTCATGCGATCTAACTATGGCTACACCTTC. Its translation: CASSLMRSNYGYTF.

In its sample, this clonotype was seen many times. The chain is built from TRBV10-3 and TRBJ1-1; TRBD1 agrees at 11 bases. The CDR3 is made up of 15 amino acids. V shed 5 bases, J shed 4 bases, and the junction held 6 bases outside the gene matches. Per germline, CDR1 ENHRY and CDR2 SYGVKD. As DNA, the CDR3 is TGTGCCATCAGTTCACCGGACAGGGGGCCCACTGAAGCTTTCTTT. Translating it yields CAISSPDRGPTEAFF.

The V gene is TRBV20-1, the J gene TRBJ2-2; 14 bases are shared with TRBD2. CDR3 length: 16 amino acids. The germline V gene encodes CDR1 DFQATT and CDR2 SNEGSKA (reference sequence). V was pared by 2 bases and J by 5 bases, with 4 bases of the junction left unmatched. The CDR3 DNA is TGCAGTGCTAGACCCGGACTAGCGGGAGGTACCGGGGAGCTGTTTTTT. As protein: CSARPGLAGGTGELFF.

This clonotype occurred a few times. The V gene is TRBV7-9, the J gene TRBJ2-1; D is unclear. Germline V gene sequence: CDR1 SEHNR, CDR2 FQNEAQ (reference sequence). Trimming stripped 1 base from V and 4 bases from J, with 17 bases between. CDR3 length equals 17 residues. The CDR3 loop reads CASSLESGFRFYNEQFF. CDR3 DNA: TGTGCCAGCAGCTTAGAAAGTGGGTTTAGGTTTTACAATGAGCAGTTCTTC.

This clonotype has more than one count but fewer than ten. The DNA for the CDR3 is TGTGCCAGCAGTTACCGACAGGACACTGAAGCTTTCTTT. It encodes CASSYRQDTEAFF. The rearrangement links TRBV6-6 to TRBJ1-1; D possibly corresponds to TRBD1 (6 bases). The CDR3 contains 13 residues. The V end was cut by 2 bases, the J end by 3 bases, with 7 bases between. The germline gives CDR1 MNHNY, CDR2 SVGAGI (reference sequence).

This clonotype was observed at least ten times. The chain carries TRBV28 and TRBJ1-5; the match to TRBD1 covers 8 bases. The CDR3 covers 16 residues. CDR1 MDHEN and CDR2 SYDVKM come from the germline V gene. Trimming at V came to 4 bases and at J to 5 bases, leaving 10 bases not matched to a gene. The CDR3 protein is CASSYLQGGVDQPQHF. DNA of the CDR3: TGTGCCAGCAGTTACCTACAGGGGGGGGTTGATCAGCCCCAGCATTTT.

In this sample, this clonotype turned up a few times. This chain's CDR3 is CASRRQGGTGELFF. The CDR3 bases are TGTGCCAGCAGACGACAGGGGGGCACCGGGGAGCTGTTTTTT. V usage is TRBV27 and J usage is TRBJ2-2, with 9 nucleotides matching TRBD1. CDR3 size: 14 residues. Germline CDR1 is MNHEY and CDR2 is SMNVEV (reference sequence). With V trimmed by 6 bases and J by 4 bases, 3 bases remained unmatched.

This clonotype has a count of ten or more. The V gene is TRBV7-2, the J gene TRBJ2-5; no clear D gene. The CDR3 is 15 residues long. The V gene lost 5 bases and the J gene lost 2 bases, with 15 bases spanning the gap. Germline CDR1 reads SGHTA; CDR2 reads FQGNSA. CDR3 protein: CASSPNGGSQETQYF. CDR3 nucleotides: TGTGCCAGCAGCCCCAATGGCGGCTCTCAAGAGACCCAGTACTTC.

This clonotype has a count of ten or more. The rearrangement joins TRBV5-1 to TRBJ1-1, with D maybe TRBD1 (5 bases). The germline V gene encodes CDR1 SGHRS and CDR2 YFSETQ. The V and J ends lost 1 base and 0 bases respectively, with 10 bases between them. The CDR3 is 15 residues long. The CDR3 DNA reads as TGCGCCAGCAGCTTGTCGGCGGGGGTGAACACTGAAGCTTTCTTT. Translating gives CASSLSAGVNTEAFF.

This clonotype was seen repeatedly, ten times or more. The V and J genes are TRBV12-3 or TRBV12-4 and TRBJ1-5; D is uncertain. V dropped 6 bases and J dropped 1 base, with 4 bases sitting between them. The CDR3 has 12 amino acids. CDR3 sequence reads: CASRLSNQPQHF. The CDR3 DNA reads TGTGCCAGCAGACTGAGCAATCAGCCCCAGCATTTT.

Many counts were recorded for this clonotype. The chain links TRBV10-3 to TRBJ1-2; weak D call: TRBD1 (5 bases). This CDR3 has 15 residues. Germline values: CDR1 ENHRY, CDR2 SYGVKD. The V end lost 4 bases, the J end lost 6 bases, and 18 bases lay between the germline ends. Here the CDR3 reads CAISGGDGGADGYTF. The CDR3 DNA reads TGTGCCATCAGTGGGGGGGACGGAGGAGCTGATGGCTACACCTTC.

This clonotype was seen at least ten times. CDR3 DNA sequence: TGTGCCAGCAGACTAGCGGGAGGAGGAGATACGCAGTATTTT. Amino acid sequence: CASRLAGGGDTQYF. The chain joins TRBV6-2 or TRBV6-3 to TRBJ2-3, with TRBD2 identical over 12 bases. This CDR3 has 14 residues. Germline V gene sequence: CDR1 MNHEY, CDR2 SVGEGT. V was pared by 6 bases and J by 5 bases, with 3 bases of the junction left unmatched.

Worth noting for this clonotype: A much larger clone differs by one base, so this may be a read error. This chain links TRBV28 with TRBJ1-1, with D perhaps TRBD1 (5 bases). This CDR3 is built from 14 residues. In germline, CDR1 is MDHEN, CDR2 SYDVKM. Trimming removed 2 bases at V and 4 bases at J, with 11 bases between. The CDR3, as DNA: TGTGCCAGCAGTTTACCGGGACGGTCCACTGAAGCTTTCTTT. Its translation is CASSLPGRSTEAFF. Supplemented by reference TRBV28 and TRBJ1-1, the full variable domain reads DVKVTQSSRYLVKRTGEKVFLECVQDMDHENMFWYRQDPGLGLRLIYFSYDVKMKEKGDIPEGYSVSREKKERFSLILESASTNQTSMYLCASSLPGRSTEAFFGQGTRLTVV.

The CDR3 region has the DNA TGCAGTGCCCGGCGATCCCACGACTACGAGCAGTACTTC. This translates into CSARRSHDYEQYF. The chain employs TRBV20-1 and TRBJ2-7; D not certain. V lost 6 bases and J 3 bases, leaving 15 bases between the germline ends. The germline V gene has CDR1 DFQATT and CDR2 SNEGSKA (reference sequence). The CDR3 extends over 13 amino acids.